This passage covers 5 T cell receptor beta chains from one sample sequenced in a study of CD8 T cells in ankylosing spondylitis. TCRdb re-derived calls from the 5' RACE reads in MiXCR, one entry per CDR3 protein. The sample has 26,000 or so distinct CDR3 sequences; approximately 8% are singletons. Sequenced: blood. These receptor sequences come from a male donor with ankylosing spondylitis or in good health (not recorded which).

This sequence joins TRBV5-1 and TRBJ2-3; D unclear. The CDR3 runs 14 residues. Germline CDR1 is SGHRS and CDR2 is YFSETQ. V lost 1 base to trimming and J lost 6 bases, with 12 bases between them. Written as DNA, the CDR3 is TGCGCCAGCAGCTTGTGGTCGTTAATTGATACGCAGTATTTT. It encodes CASSLWSLIDTQYF.

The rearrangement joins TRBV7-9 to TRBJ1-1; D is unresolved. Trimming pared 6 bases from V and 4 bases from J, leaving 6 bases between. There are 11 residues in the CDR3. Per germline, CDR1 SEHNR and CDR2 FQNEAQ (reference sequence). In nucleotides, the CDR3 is TGTGCCAGCAGAAGATCCACTGAAGCTTTCTTT. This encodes CASRRSTEAFF.

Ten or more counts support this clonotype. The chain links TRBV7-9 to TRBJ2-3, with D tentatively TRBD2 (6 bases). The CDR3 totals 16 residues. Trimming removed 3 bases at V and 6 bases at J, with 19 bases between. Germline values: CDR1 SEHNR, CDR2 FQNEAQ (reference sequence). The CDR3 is CASSLGRDWLWDTQYF. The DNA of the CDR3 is TGTGCCAGCAGCTTGGGCCGGGACTGGCTGTGGGATACGCAGTATTTT.

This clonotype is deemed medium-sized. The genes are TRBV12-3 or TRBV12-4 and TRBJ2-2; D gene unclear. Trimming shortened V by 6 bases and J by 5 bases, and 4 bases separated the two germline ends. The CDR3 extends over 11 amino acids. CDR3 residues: CASRGTGELFF. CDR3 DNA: TGTGCCAGCAGGGGTACCGGGGAGCTGTTTTTT.

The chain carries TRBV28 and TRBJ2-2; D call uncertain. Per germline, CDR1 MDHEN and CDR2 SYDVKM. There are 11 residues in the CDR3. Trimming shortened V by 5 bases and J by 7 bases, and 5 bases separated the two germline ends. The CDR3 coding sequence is TGTGCCAGCAGTCCGAACGGGGAGCTGTTTTTT. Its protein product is CASSPNGELFF.